This TCR beta chain was profiled in a study of control samples from healthy donors and cancer patients. The assay was immunoSEQ multiplex PCR, and TCRdb's table has in-frame clones only and misses some. The data contain around 170,000 clones, around 91% of them singletons. With V trimmed by 5 bases and J by 5 bases, 20 bases remained unmatched. From germline, CDR1 is SGHNT and CDR2 YENEEA. The CDR3 covers 19 residues. Sequencing was carried out using blood. This chain connects TRBV11-3 to TRBJ2-5; 10 bases align to TRBD1. This sequence originates from a woman aged 45-60 years in good health. The CDR3 DNA is TGTGCCAGCAGCCTCTCCCCGGGACAGGGGCGGCCGGGAGTTGAGACCCAGTACTTC. The encoded protein is CASSLSPGQGRPGVETQYF.